The sequence of this T cell receptor (beta chain) was determined in a study of blood T cell repertoires in COVID-19. Produced via immunoSEQ multiplex PCR; TCRdb's table is partial and in-frame only. This sample carries roughly 400,000 clones, more than 70% of them seen once, and the ten largest clones take approximately 1.5%. This clone was found a few times. The receptor comes from a woman under 30 who had been exposed to COVID-19. The sequenced sample consisted of PBMCs or T cells enriched from blood (not recorded which).

CDR3 in amino acids: CASSWTGGYEQYF. For the CDR3, the DNA is TGTGCCAGCAGTTGGACAGGGGGCTACGAGCAGTACTTC. The rearrangement joins TRBV12-3 or TRBV12-4 to TRBJ2-7; 10 bases align to TRBD1. Trimming cost V 4 bases and J 3 bases; bases outside gene matches: 0. CDR3 length: 13 residues.